This record concerns one T cell receptor beta chain sequence. Germline CDR1 and CDR2: MDHEN and SYDVKM. The CDR3 has 14 amino acids. The V segment lost 6 bases and the J segment 0 bases; nucleotides outside the gene matches: 4. The data were obtained in a study of blood T cell repertoires in COVID-19. In the study overall: Sources were T cells, B-cell-depleted T cells, or PBMCs; the material itself was cDNA or gDNA.

Generated by immunoSEQ multiplex PCR, the TCRdb table keeps only in-frame clones and is missing some. Among a few hundred thousand clones listed, roughly 90% were seen once. This receptor was identified in a woman under 40 who had recovered from COVID-19. Sequencing input: PBMCs or T cells enriched from blood (not recorded which). The gene calls are TRBV28 and TRBJ1-1, with 7 bases matching TRBD1. The DNA for the CDR3 is TGTGCCAGCAGAACGACAGGGTTGAACACTGAAGCTTTCTTT. Protein product: CASRTTGLNTEAFF.